A single T cell receptor (beta chain) is shown here with its context. The record originates from a study of blood T cell repertoires in COVID-19. Germline trimming cut 4 bases from V and 3 bases from J; bases unmatched to any gene: 5. The CDR3 totals 16 residues. Germline V lookup: CDR1 SGHTS, CDR2 YDEGEE. Assay used: immunoSEQ multiplex PCR; TCRdb lists only in-frame clones, some missing. The sample contains 50,000 to 55,000 clones, roughly 85% of which appear only once. Sequenced sample: peripheral blood. This chain uses TRBV5-8 with TRBJ2-1, with 12 bases fitting TRBD2. The sequence was obtained from a man in his sixties with acute or convalescent COVID-19. CDR3: CASSAGLAGFYNEQFF. Written as DNA, the CDR3 is TGTGCCAGCAGCGCCGGACTAGCGGGGTTCTACAATGAGCAGTTCTTC.